This TCR beta chain was captured in a study of OX40 agonist ivuxolimab in advanced cancers. About the study: The dose-escalation cohort had hepatocellular carcinoma, melanoma, renal cell or head and neck cancer.

Germline assignment: CDR1 GTSNPN and CDR2 SVGIG (reference sequence). This CDR3 contains 11 residues. TCRdb's copy holds only in-frame clones and misses some; the assay was immunoSEQ multiplex PCR. The table has about 50,000 clones, about 79% seen once. Blood samples were obtained at baseline, cycle 4 day 1, and cycle 7 day 1. The rearrangement uses TRBV30 and TRBJ1-1; D is unresolved. The origin of this receptor is an adult with an advanced solid tumor such as melanoma, head and neck, liver or kidney cancer. The sequences come from CD4+ or CD8+ T cells sorted from blood, collected in a trial of the OX40 agonist ivuxolimab. The CDR3 coding sequence is TGTGCAGGGCAGGTAGTCACTGAAGCTTTCTTT. Encoded protein: CAGQVVTEAFF.